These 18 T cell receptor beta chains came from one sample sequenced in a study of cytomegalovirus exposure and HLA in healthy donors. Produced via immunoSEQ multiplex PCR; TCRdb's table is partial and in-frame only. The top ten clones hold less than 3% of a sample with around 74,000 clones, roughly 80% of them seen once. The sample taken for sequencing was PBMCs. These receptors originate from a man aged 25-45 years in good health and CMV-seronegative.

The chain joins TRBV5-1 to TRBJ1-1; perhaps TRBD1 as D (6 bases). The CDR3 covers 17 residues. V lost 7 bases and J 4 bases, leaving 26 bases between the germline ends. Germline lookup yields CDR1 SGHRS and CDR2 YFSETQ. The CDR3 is CASRLSGTPLGSTEAFF. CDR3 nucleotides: TGCGCCAGCCGCCTATCCGGGACACCTCTGGGGAGCACTGAAGCTTTCTTT.

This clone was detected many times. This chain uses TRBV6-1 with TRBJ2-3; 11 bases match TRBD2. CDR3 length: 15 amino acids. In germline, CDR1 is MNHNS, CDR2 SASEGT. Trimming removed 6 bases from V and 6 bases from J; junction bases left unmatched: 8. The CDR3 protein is CASSRLAGSSDTQYF. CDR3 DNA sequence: TGTGCCAGCAGCCGACTAGCGGGGTCTTCGGATACGCAGTATTTT.

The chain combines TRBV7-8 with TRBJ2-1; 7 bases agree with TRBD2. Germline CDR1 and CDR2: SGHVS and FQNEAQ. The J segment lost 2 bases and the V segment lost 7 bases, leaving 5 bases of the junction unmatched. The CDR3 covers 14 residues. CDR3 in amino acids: CASTPSGTYNEQFF. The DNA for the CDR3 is TGTGCCAGCACCCCTAGCGGTACCTACAATGAGCAGTTCTTC.

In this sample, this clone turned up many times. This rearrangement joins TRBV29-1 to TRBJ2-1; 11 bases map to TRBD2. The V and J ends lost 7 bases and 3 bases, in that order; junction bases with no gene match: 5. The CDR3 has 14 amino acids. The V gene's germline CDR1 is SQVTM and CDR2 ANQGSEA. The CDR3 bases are TGCAGCGCGGGGACTAGCGGAGACTACAATGAGCAGTTCTTC. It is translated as CSAGTSGDYNEQFF.

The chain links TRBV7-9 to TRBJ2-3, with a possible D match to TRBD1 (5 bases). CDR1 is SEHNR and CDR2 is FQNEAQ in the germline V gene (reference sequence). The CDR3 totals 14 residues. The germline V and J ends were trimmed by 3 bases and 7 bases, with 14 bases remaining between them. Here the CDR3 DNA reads TGTGCCAGCAGCTTCGGGCAGGGTGGAAATACGCAGTATTTT. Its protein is CASSFGQGGNTQYF.

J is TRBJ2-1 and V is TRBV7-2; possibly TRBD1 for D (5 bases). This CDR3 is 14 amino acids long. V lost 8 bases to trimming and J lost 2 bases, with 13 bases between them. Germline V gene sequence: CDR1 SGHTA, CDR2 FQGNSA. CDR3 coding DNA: TGTGCCAGCGCATTGACAGCTCCCTACAATGAGCAGTTCTTC. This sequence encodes CASALTAPYNEQFF.

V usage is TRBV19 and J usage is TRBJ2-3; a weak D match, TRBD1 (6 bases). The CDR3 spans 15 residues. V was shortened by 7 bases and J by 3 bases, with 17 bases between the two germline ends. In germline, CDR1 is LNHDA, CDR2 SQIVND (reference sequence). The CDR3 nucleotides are TGTGCCAGTACTGCGACAGGCCGTTCTACAGATACGCAGTATTTT. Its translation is CASTATGRSTDTQYF.

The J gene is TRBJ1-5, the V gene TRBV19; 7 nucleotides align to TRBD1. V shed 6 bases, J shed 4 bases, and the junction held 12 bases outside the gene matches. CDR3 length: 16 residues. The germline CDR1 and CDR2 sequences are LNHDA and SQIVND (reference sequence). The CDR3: CASSSPRTGRNQPQHF. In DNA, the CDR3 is TGTGCCAGTAGCTCCCCTCGGACAGGCAGAAATCAGCCCCAGCATTTT.

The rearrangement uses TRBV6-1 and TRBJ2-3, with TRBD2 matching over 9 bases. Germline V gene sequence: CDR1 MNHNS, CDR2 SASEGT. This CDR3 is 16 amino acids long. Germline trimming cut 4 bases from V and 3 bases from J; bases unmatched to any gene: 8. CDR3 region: CASSVWLAGTTDTQYF. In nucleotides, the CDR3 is TGTGCCAGCAGTGTGTGGCTAGCGGGAACAACAGATACGCAGTATTTT.

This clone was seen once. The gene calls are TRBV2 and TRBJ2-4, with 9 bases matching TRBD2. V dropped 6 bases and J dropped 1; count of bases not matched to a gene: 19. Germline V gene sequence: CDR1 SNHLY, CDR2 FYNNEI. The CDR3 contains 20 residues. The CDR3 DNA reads TGTGCCAGCAGGCCCGTGAGTCTAGCGGGAAGTCGGTGGGCCAAAAACATTCAGTACTTC. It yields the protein CASRPVSLAGSRWAKNIQYF.

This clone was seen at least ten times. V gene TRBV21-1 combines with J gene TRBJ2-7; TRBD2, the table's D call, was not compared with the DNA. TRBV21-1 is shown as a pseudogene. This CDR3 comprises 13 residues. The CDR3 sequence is CASRPYAAYEQYF. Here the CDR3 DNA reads TGTGCCAGCAGACCGTACGCGGCCTACGAGCAGTACTTC.

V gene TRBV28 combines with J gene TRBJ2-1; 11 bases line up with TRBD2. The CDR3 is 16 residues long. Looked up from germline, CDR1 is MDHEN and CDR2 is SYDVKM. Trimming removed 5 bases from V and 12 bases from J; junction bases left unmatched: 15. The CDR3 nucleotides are TGTGCCAGCAGTGAATCCTCAACCAATGGACTAGCGGGGCAGTTCTTC. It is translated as CASSESSTNGLAGQFF.

The CDR3 nucleotides are TGTGCCAGCAGCCTGGGACAGCGGACCTACGAGCAGTACGTC. Amino acid sequence: CASSLGQRTYEQYV. This rearrangement joins TRBV9 to TRBJ2-7; 7 positions agree with TRBD1. The CDR3 extends over 14 amino acids. Losses at the gene ends were 4 bases for V and 2 bases for J; bases not matched to a gene: 6. The germline gives CDR1 SGDLS, CDR2 YYNGEE.

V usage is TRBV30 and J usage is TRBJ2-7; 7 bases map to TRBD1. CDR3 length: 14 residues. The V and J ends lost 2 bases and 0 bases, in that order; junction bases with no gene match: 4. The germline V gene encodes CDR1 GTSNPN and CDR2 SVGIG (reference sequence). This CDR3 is CAWSLTGSSYEQYF. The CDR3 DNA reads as TGTGCCTGGAGTCTGACAGGGAGCTCCTACGAGCAGTACTTC. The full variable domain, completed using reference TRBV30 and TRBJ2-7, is SQTIHQWPATLVQPVGSPLSLECTVEGTSNPNLYWYRQAAGRGLQLLFYSVGIGQISSEVPQNLSASRPQDRQFILSSKKLLLSDSGFYLCAWSLTGSSYEQYFGPGTRLTVT.

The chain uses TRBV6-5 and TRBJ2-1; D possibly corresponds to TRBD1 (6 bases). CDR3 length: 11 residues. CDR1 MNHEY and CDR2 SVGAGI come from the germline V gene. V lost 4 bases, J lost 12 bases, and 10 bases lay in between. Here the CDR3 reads CASSSGTRQFF. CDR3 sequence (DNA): TGTGCCAGCAGTTCAGGGACAAGGCAGTTCTTC.

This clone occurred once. The CDR3 is CRPLGGSYF. As DNA, the CDR3 is TGCAGACCGTTGGGGGGTTCGTACTTC. This rearrangement joins TRBV20-1 to TRBJ2-7; weak D call: TRBD2 (6 bases). The CDR3 covers 9 residues. Germline-derived CDR1 and CDR2 are DFQATT and SNEGSKA (reference sequence).

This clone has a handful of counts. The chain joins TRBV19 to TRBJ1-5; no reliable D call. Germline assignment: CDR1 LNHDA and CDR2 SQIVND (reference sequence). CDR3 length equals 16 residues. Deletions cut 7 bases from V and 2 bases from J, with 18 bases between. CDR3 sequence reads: CASMGGMGLGNQPQHF. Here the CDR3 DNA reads TGTGCCAGTATGGGCGGGATGGGATTGGGCAATCAGCCCCAGCATTTT.

CDR3 nucleotide sequence: TGTGCCATCAGTGCGCAGACAGGGTCTTCTTCACCCCTCCACTTT. Its translation is CAISAQTGSSSPLHF. V is TRBV10-3 and J is TRBJ1-6; 7 bases are shared with TRBD1. The germline gives CDR1 ENHRY, CDR2 SYGVKD. The length of the CDR3 is 15 residues. V shed 4 bases and J 9 bases; nucleotides not matched to a gene: 9.